The clone carrying this TCR beta chain came up a few times. The antigen remains undetermined. Aged roughly 6 to 90, donors were systemically healthy Caucasians from Russia. Using a J-beta primer mix together with a sample-barcoded 5' primer, a second PCR was run for roughly 7 to 12 cycles. A template-switch adaptor containing 12 random nucleotides labeled each cDNA molecule. A single record per CDR3 protein comes from TCRdb applying MiXCR to the 5' RACE reads. This table has over 1,200,000 distinct CDR3 sequences, approximately 63% appearing once. The entry originates in a study of blood T cells in healthy people across ages. The study, taken as a whole, reports: Compared with aged donors, long-lived donors showed fewer expanded clones, suggesting selection.

Sample: blood. This receptor was taken from a man aged 18 to 35 in good health.

The CDR3 region is CATSVGNTEAFF. The CDR3, as DNA: TGTGCCACCAGTGTCGGGAACACTGAAGCTTTCTTT. The chain uses TRBV24-1 and TRBJ1-1; D uncertain. CDR3 size: 12 residues. V was trimmed by 5 bases and J by 1 base, leaving 4 bases between them. CDR1 is KGHDR, CDR2 SFDVKD, per germline.